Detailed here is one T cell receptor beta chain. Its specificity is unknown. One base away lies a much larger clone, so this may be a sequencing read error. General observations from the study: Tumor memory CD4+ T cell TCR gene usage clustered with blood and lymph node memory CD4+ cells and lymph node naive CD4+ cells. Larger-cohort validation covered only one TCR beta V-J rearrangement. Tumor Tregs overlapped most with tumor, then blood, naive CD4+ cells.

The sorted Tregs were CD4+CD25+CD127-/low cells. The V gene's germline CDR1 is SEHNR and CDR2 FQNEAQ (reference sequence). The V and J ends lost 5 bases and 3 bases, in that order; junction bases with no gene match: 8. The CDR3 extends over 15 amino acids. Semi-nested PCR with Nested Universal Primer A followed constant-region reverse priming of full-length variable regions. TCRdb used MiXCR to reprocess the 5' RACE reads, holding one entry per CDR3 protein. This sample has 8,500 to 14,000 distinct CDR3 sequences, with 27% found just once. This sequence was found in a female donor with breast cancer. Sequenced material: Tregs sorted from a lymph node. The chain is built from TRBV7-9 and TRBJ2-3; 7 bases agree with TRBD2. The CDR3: CASSPGGSMTDTQYF. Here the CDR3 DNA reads TGTGCCAGCAGCCCAGGCGGGAGTATGACAGATACGCAGTATTTT.